These 22 T cell receptor beta chains were sequenced from one sample in a study of shared clonotypes between healthy human individuals. The method was immunoSEQ multiplex PCR; TCRdb's version includes in-frame clones alone and lacks a portion of them. The sample lists about 1.5 million clones; under 99% were seen once. Input material: naive CD4+ T cells sorted from blood. The subset here: CD45RA+ positively selected. The receptors come from a man under 40 in good health.

This sequence joins TRBV28 and TRBJ2-3; TRBD2 might be the D (7 bases). The CDR3 covers 14 residues. Germline V gene sequence: CDR1 MDHEN, CDR2 SYDVKM. V was pared by 10 bases and J by 2 bases, with 16 bases between. The CDR3 DNA reads as TGTGCCATCGTCCGGGGGGCTGACACAGATACGCAGTATTTT. It yields the protein CAIVRGADTDTQYF.

The chain couples TRBV10-3 to TRBJ1-2; TRBD1 agrees at 8 bases. The V and J ends lost 3 bases and 2 bases, in that order; junction bases with no gene match: 11. This CDR3 comprises 17 residues. Germline values: CDR1 ENHRY, CDR2 SYGVKD. This CDR3 is CAISDPGAGGLNYGYTF. CDR3 bases: TGTGCCATCAGTGACCCCGGGGCAGGGGGCCTAAACTATGGCTACACCTTC.

The chain is built from TRBV19 and TRBJ2-3; a possible D gene is TRBD1 (6 bases). Trimming removed 6 bases from V and 2 bases from J, with 12 bases in between. Germline V gene lookup returns CDR1 LNHDA and CDR2 SQIVND (reference sequence). The CDR3 is 14 amino acids. CDR3 DNA: TGTGCCAGTAGGTCCAGGGGAAACACAGATACGCAGTATTTT. Amino acids: CASRSRGNTDTQYF.

The chain has TRBV18 and TRBJ2-7; no definite D call. The V gene lost 3 bases and the J gene lost 3 bases, with 9 bases spanning the gap. Germline V gene lookup returns CDR1 KGHSH and CDR2 LQKENI. The CDR3 is 13 amino acids. CDR3 region: CASSPVDIYEQYF. The CDR3 nucleotides are TGTGCCAGCTCACCGGTCGATATCTACGAGCAGTACTTC.

This chain connects TRBV5-4 to TRBJ2-7; D tentatively reads TRBD1 or TRBD2 (5 bases each). CDR1 SGHNT and CDR2 YYREEE come from the germline V gene (reference sequence). This CDR3 is built from 14 residues. Trimming took 4 bases from V and 1 from J, leaving 12 bases between them. The CDR3 region is CASSGGLGSYEQYF. For the CDR3, the DNA is TGTGCCAGCAGCGGGGGATTGGGGTCCTACGAGCAGTACTTC.

This clone has only one observation. The chain joins TRBV19 to TRBJ2-3, with TRBD2 identical over 11 bases. CDR1 LNHDA and CDR2 SQIVND come from the germline V gene (reference sequence). The CDR3 runs 17 residues. V gave up 4 bases and J gave up 3 bases; unmatched junction bases: 9. CDR3 in amino acids: CASSTQVAGGPTDTQYF. Written as DNA, the CDR3 is TGTGCCAGTAGTACGCAAGTAGCGGGAGGGCCGACAGATACGCAGTATTTT. Using reference TRBV19 and TRBJ2-3 for the parts outside the CDR3, the full variable domain is DGGITQSPKYLFRKEGQNVTLSCEQNLNHDAMYWYRQDPGQGLRLIYYSQIVNDFQKGDIAEGYSVSREKKESFPLTVTSAQKNPTAFYLCASSTQVAGGPTDTQYFGPGTRLTVL.

The chain joins TRBV7-9 to TRBJ1-1; maybe TRBD1 (6 bases). V lost 11 bases and J 0 bases, leaving 22 bases between the germline ends. The length of the CDR3 is 16 residues. Germline V lookup: CDR1 SEHNR, CDR2 FQNEAQ (reference sequence). This chain's CDR3 is CAPNAQGRMMNTEAFF. The CDR3 nucleotides are TGTGCCCCCAACGCCCAGGGGCGCATGATGAACACTGAAGCTTTCTTT.

The chain couples TRBV2 to TRBJ2-5; TRBD2 might be the D (6 bases). Germline V gives CDR1 SNHLY, CDR2 FYNNEI. V was shortened by 7 bases and J by 2 bases, with 14 bases between the two germline ends. This CDR3 has 14 amino acids. CDR3 DNA: TGTGCCAGCATGTGGAGGGGCGCACAAGAGACCCAGTACTTC. It is translated as CASMWRGAQETQYF.

The J gene is TRBJ2-1, the V gene TRBV5-1; 15 nucleotides line up with TRBD2. Germline lookup yields CDR1 SGHRS and CDR2 YFSETQ. The CDR3 is made up of 18 amino acids. Trimming took 0 bases from V and 10 from J; bases not matched to a gene: 11. This CDR3 is CASSLVSPGTSGRSEQFF. CDR3 in DNA: TGCGCCAGCAGCTTGGTTAGTCCCGGGACTAGCGGGAGGTCCGAGCAGTTCTTC.

Comments on this clone: The same CDR3 is also encoded by other DNA sequences in this sample. V is TRBV9 and J is TRBJ2-5, with 9 positions matching TRBD2. Germline CDR1 is SGDLS and CDR2 is YYNGEE. There are 15 residues in the CDR3. With 0 bases clipped from V and 5 bases from J, the junction kept 5 bases outside the gene matches. The CDR3 DNA is TGTGCCAGCAGCGTAGGCTTAGCGGGAGAGGAGACCCAGTACTTC. This gives the protein CASSVGLAGEETQYF. Combining the CDR3 with reference TRBV9 and TRBJ2-5 gives the whole variable domain DSGVTQTPKHLITATGQRVTLRCSPRSGDLSVYWYQQSLDQGLQFLIQYYNGEERAKGNILERFSAQQFPDLHSELNLSSLELGDSALYFCASSVGLAGEETQYFGPGTRLLVL.

This chain links TRBV28 with TRBJ2-7; D unresolved. The germline CDR1 and CDR2 sequences are MDHEN and SYDVKM. This CDR3 has 11 residues. V was cut by 7 bases and J by 6 bases, with 10 bases left in between. The DNA of the CDR3 is TGTGCCAGCACTACCCTTTTCGAGCAGTACTTC. Its protein is CASTTLFEQYF. Full variable domain (missing parts from reference TRBV28 and TRBJ2-7): DVKVTQSSRYLVKRTGEKVFLECVQDMDHENMFWYRQDPGLGLRLIYFSYDVKMKEKGDIPEGYSVSREKKERFSLILESASTNQTSMYLCASTTLFEQYFGPGTRLTVT.

The chain joins TRBV5-6 to TRBJ1-1; D remains unclear. The CDR3 runs to 14 residues. Germline CDR1 SGHDT, CDR2 YYEEEE. The V and J ends lost 0 bases and 4 bases respectively, with 10 bases between them. The DNA for the CDR3 is TGTGCCAGCAGCTTGGGGGTAACAACCACTGAAGCTTTCTTT. Translated: CASSLGVTTTEAFF.

This chain links TRBV28 with TRBJ2-1; TRBD2 might be the D (5 bases). Germline CDR1 and CDR2: MDHEN and SYDVKM. The V gene lost 2 bases and the J gene lost 1 base, with 12 bases spanning the gap. The CDR3 contains 16 residues. The CDR3 nucleotides read TGTGCCAGCAGTTTAGTAGCGCTGCTTTCCTACAATGAGCAGTTCTTC. Its protein is CASSLVALLSYNEQFF.

This clone was seen once. The rearrangement uses TRBV29-1 and TRBJ2-3, with D tentatively TRBD1 (6 bases). The ends were cut back, 4 bases at V and 2 bases at J, with 16 bases in the middle. Per germline, CDR1 SQVTM and CDR2 ANQGSEA. The length of the CDR3 is 15 residues. For the CDR3, the DNA is TGCAGCGTTGGGATCACAGGGAGTTTCACAGATACGCAGTATTTT. Its protein product is CSVGITGSFTDTQYF.

V gene TRBV5-1 combines with J gene TRBJ1-4; TRBD1 matches at 9 bases. Looked up from germline, CDR1 is SGHRS and CDR2 is YFSETQ. The V gene end was trimmed by 4 bases and the J gene end by 5 bases; junction bases not matched to a gene: 6. The CDR3 consists of 15 residues. Here the CDR3 reads CASSVLTGGNEKLFF. CDR3 DNA: TGCGCCAGCAGCGTATTGACAGGGGGAAATGAAAAACTGTTTTTT.

This sequence joins TRBV29-1 and TRBJ2-5; TRBD1 agrees at 8 bases. This CDR3 region has 14 residues. After removal of 4 bases from V and 4 bases from J, the junction contained 8 bases not matched to a gene. The germline CDR1 and CDR2 sequences are SQVTM and ANQGSEA. CDR3 sequence: CSVVPAGTGETQYF. The DNA for the CDR3 is TGCAGCGTTGTTCCGGCAGGGACAGGAGAGACCCAGTACTTC.

V and J are TRBV5-4 and TRBJ2-2; TRBD1 agrees at 9 bases. The CDR3 runs to 18 residues. V shed 2 bases, J shed 3 bases, and the junction held 11 bases outside the gene matches. Germline lookup yields CDR1 SGHNT and CDR2 YYREEE (reference sequence). The CDR3 protein is CASSFSLSGTGYTGELFF. The CDR3 nucleotides are TGTGCCAGCAGCTTTTCACTGTCCGGGACAGGGTACACCGGGGAGCTGTTTTTT.

V is TRBV18 and J is TRBJ1-3; possibly TRBD1 for D (6 bases). Per the germline V gene, CDR1 is KGHSH and CDR2 is LQKENI. The V end lost 6 bases, the J end lost 0 bases, and 15 bases lay between the germline ends. This CDR3 region has 16 residues. The CDR3 nucleotides are TGTGCCAGCTCGGACCGGGACAAAGTCTCTGGAAACACCATATATTTT. It yields the protein CASSDRDKVSGNTIYF.

This clone was observed a few times. The rearrangement links TRBV18 to TRBJ2-1; unclear D gene. Trimming left V 1 base short and J 3 bases short, with 7 bases between. The CDR3 extends over 14 amino acids. Germline values: CDR1 KGHSH, CDR2 LQKENI. CDR3 amino acids: CASSPLLDYNEQFF. The DNA for the CDR3 is TGTGCCAGCTCACCACTCCTGGACTACAATGAGCAGTTCTTC.

The rearrangement joins TRBV28 to TRBJ1-5, with TRBD1 as a possible D gene (6 bases). The germline V gene encodes CDR1 MDHEN and CDR2 SYDVKM. V was pared by 3 bases and J by 5 bases, with 11 bases between. The CDR3 has 14 amino acids. The CDR3 loop reads CASSFRGYDQPQHF. Here the CDR3 DNA reads TGTGCCAGCAGTTTCAGGGGTTACGATCAGCCCCAGCATTTT. The full variable domain, rest sourced from reference TRBV28 and TRBJ1-5, is DVKVTQSSRYLVKRTGEKVFLECVQDMDHENMFWYRQDPGLGLRLIYFSYDVKMKEKGDIPEGYSVSREKKERFSLILESASTNQTSMYLCASSFRGYDQPQHFGDGTRLSIL.

J is TRBJ2-1 and V is TRBV9; 8 positions match TRBD2. The CDR3 length is 15 residues. J was trimmed by 2 bases and V by 3 bases; bases with no gene match: 4. Germline V lookup: CDR1 SGDLS, CDR2 YYNGEE. The CDR3 loop reads CASSAREGPYNEQFF. The CDR3 DNA reads as TGTGCCAGCAGCGCACGGGAGGGCCCCTACAATGAGCAGTTCTTC.

Comment on this clone: This sample includes further DNA sequences coding for the same CDR3. The rearrangement uses TRBV5-1 and TRBJ2-5, with D hard to call. The CDR3 runs to 11 residues. Per the germline V gene, CDR1 is SGHRS and CDR2 is YFSETQ. V dropped 3 bases and J dropped 2 bases, with 2 bases sitting between them. The CDR3 here is CASSSQETQYF. The CDR3, as DNA: TGCGCCAGCAGCTCACAAGAGACCCAGTACTTC. Supplemented by reference TRBV5-1 and TRBJ2-5, the full variable domain reads KAGVTQTPRYLIKTRGQQVTLSCSPISGHRSVSWYQQTPGQGLQFLFEYFSETQRNKGNFPGRFSGRQFSNSRSEMNVSTLELGDSALYLCASSSQETQYFGPGTRLLVL.